This paragraph covers one T cell receptor beta chain sequence. Germline V gene sequence: CDR1 MNHEY, CDR2 SMNVEV (reference sequence). V was clipped by 2 bases and J by 4 bases, with 10 bases between them. CDR3 length equals 14 residues. This sample is part of a study of shared clonotypes between healthy human individuals. Libraries were prepared by immunoSEQ multiplex PCR; TCRdb keeps only in-frame clonotypes and omits some of them. The table includes some 2,100,000 clones, under 95% detected once. Naive CD8 isolation took CD45RO-negative cells positively selected for CCR7 and excluded terminally differentiated effector memory CD45RA+ cells.

V usage is TRBV27 and J usage is TRBJ2-3, with no clear D. The clonotype was recovered from a man in his late teens or twenties in good health. Some clones in this sample may be carry-over from other donors' samples. Sequenced material: naive CD8+ T cells from PBMCs. The CDR3 sequence: CASSLVGRADTQYF. CDR3 in DNA: TGTGCCAGCAGTTTAGTCGGTAGGGCAGATACGCAGTATTTT.